Described below is a single T cell receptor (beta chain) sequence and its context. The RNA, about 0.5 to 1 ug, was put through reverse transcription using random hexamers. TCRdb passed the immunoSEQ multiplex PCR reads through MiXCR, listing each CDR3 protein once. The sample lists more than 250,000 distinct CDR3 sequences, about 92% occurring once. Negative isolation was used for CD8+ and CD4+ T cells, and FACS enrichment was applied to TEMRA cells. The record originates from a study of CD8 T cells in Susac syndrome. Germline CDR1 is SEHNR and CDR2 is FQNEAQ (reference sequence). The CDR3 has 13 residues. V was clipped by 5 bases and J by 4 bases; unmatched bases: 3.

This sequence was found in a human donor with multiple sclerosis. The V and J genes are TRBV7-9 and TRBJ2-3, with 7 bases lining up with TRBD1. Material: CD4+ T cells from PBMCs. Here the CDR3 reads CASSRDSPDTQYF. In DNA form, the CDR3 reads TGTGCCAGCAGCCGGGACAGCCCAGATACGCAGTATTTT.